The 15 T cell receptor beta chains in this list originate from one sample, sequenced in a study of cytomegalovirus exposure and HLA in healthy donors. PCR involved 60 Vbeta and 13 Jbeta primers. Sequencing was performed with immunoSEQ multiplex PCR; in TCRdb, only in-frame clones are kept and a portion is missing. This sample carries roughly 200,000 clones, about nine tenths of them seen once, and the ten largest clones take around 0.99%. Sequenced sample: PBMCs. These receptors came from a boy aged 2 to 9 in good health and CMV-seronegative.

V and J are TRBV10-3 and TRBJ1-1; no clear D. V lost 10 bases and J 1 base, leaving 13 bases between the germline ends. Germline V gives CDR1 ENHRY, CDR2 SYGVKD. The CDR3 covers 13 residues. This chain's CDR3 is CATGSDPNTEAFF. Here the CDR3 DNA reads TGTGCCACGGGATCGGACCCGAACACTGAAGCTTTCTTT.

The V call is TRBV28, the J call TRBJ2-5, with D possibly being TRBD1 (5 bases). This CDR3 is built from 13 residues. Trimming pared 3 bases from V and 5 bases from J, leaving 10 bases between. The V gene's germline CDR1 is MDHEN and CDR2 SYDVKM. CDR3 DNA sequence: TGTGCCAGCAGTTTGAAAGGGGCGGAGACCCAGTACTTC. Translating gives CASSLKGAETQYF.

This chain joins TRBV7-9 and TRBJ2-5; a possible D gene is TRBD1 (5 bases). The J call is uncertain, as TRBJ2-7 better fits the DNA end. The CDR3 has 12 amino acids. The germline V gene encodes CDR1 SEHNR and CDR2 FQNEAQ (reference sequence). CDR3 sequence reads: CASTIDSYEQYF. The CDR3 DNA sequence: TGTGCCAGCACCATTGACAGCTACGAGCAGTACTTC.

V usage is TRBV2 and J usage is TRBJ2-1, with D perhaps TRBD2 (7 bases). Trimming stripped 3 bases from V and 4 bases from J, with 13 bases between. Germline CDR1 and CDR2: SNHLY and FYNNEI. The CDR3 covers 15 residues. In nucleotides, the CDR3 is TGTGCCAGCAGTGACTGGGGGGGCTTTTACAATGAGCAGTTCTTC. Its protein product is CASSDWGGFYNEQFF. The full variable domain, in which reference TRBV2 and TRBJ2-1 provide the parts outside the CDR3, is EPEVTQTPSHQVTQMGQEVILRCVPISNHLYFYWYRQILGQKVEFLVSFYNNEISEKSEIFDDQFSVERPDGSNFTLKIRSTKLEDSAMYFCASSDWGGFYNEQFFGPGTRLTVL.

This sequence joins TRBV7-9 and TRBJ2-1, with TRBD2 matching 10 bases. CDR3 length equals 14 residues. CDR1 and CDR2 (germline): SEHNR, FQNEAQ (reference sequence). Trimming removed 5 bases from V and 9 bases from J; junction bases left unmatched: 7. This CDR3 is CASSSGGARGEQFF. The CDR3 bases are TGTGCCAGCAGCAGCGGGGGGGCCCGTGGTGAGCAGTTCTTC.

In the case of this clone: The junction departs from the called germline gene at one end, perhaps through a read error. The chain employs TRBV6-5 and TRBJ1-3; 8 positions agree with TRBD1. The germline CDR1 and CDR2 sequences are MNHEY and SVGAGI. The CDR3 runs to 16 residues. The CDR3 loop reads CASSYFQGASANTIYF. The CDR3 DNA reads as TGTGCCAGCAGTTACTTCCAGGGGGCTTCTGCAAACACCATATATTTT.

The chain is built from TRBV7-6 and TRBJ2-3, with 7 bases that match TRBD1. In germline, CDR1 is SGHVS, CDR2 FNYEAQ. The CDR3 is 14 amino acids. The trim removed 5 bases at V and 3 bases at J, leaving 5 bases unmatched. The CDR3 DNA follows: TGTGCCAGCAGCCTTGACAGGGCAACAGATACGCAGTATTTT. Amino acid sequence: CASSLDRATDTQYF.

The J gene is TRBJ2-1, the V gene TRBV27; a weak D match, TRBD2 (6 bases). This CDR3 comprises 15 residues. V gave up 4 bases and J gave up 0 bases, with 10 bases separating them. CDR1 and CDR2 (germline): MNHEY, SMNVEV (reference sequence). CDR3 nucleotides: TGTGCCAGCAGTTGGGACTCATTCTCCTACAATGAGCAGTTCTTC. Amino acid sequence: CASSWDSFSYNEQFF.

The chain uses TRBV6-1 and TRBJ1-1; the D gene is possibly TRBD1 (6 bases). The CDR3 consists of 11 residues. Per the germline V gene, CDR1 is MNHNS and CDR2 is SASEGT. CDR3 coding DNA: TGTCTGACAGGTATAAGATCTGAAGCTTTCTTT. It is translated as CLTGIRSEAFF.

The chain couples TRBV6-5 to TRBJ1-4; tentatively, D is TRBD1 (6 bases). The CDR3 runs 14 residues. Germline lookup yields CDR1 MNHEY and CDR2 SVGAGI. Trimming removed 5 bases from V and 3 bases from J, with 10 bases in between. This CDR3 is CASSHRAPNEKLFF. Here the CDR3 DNA reads TGTGCCAGCAGTCACAGGGCGCCTAATGAAAAACTGTTTTTT.

The chain employs TRBV30 and TRBJ2-7, with TRBD1 identical over 9 bases. The V and J ends lost 5 bases and 1 base, in that order; junction bases with no gene match: 6. Germline V lookup: CDR1 GTSNPN, CDR2 SVGIG (reference sequence). The CDR3 runs 14 residues. CDR3 sequence: CAWSDRGSSYEQYF. CDR3 DNA sequence: TGTGCCTGGTCAGACAGGGGGTCTTCCTACGAGCAGTACTTC.

In the case of this clone: This sample also contains other DNA sequences that code for the same CDR3. V usage is TRBV5-6 and J usage is TRBJ2-6; 11 positions match TRBD1. V trimming: 4 bases; J trimming: 0 bases; junction bases outside the gene matches: 3. The CDR3 is made up of 17 amino acids. Looked up from germline, CDR1 is SGHDT and CDR2 is YYEEEE. The chain's CDR3 is CASSPDRGLSGANVLTF. CDR3 coding DNA: TGTGCCAGCAGCCCGGACAGGGGGCTCTCTGGGGCCAACGTCCTGACTTTC.

This chain links TRBV29-1 with TRBJ2-7; tentative D call: TRBD1 (5 bases). The CDR3 runs to 14 residues. Trimming stripped 4 bases from V and 6 bases from J, with 19 bases between. The V gene's germline CDR1 is SQVTM and CDR2 ANQGSEA. CDR3 loop: CSVVVRGPLFEQYF. Here the CDR3 DNA reads TGCAGCGTTGTAGTAAGGGGTCCCCTATTCGAGCAGTACTTC.

The chain employs TRBV9 and TRBJ2-5, with a tentative D call TRBD2 (6 bases). Trimming shortened V by 0 bases and J by 4 bases, and 10 bases separated the two germline ends. The CDR3 has 14 amino acids. Looked up from germline, CDR1 is SGDLS and CDR2 is YYNGEE. CDR3 coding DNA: TGTGCCAGCAGCGTAGCTGGAGGGGTAGAGACCCAGTACTTC. Amino acids: CASSVAGGVETQYF. The full variable domain, with the rest looked up from reference TRBV9 and TRBJ2-5, is DSGVTQTPKHLITATGQRVTLRCSPRSGDLSVYWYQQSLDQGLQFLIQYYNGEERAKGNILERFSAQQFPDLHSELNLSSLELGDSALYFCASSVAGGVETQYFGPGTRLLVL.

V gene TRBV5-1 combines with J gene TRBJ2-5; a weak D match, TRBD1 (6 bases). V lost 4 bases, J lost 5 bases, and 18 bases lay in between. CDR1 is SGHRS and CDR2 is YFSETQ in the germline V gene. This CDR3 region has 15 residues. The CDR3 is CASSRDSTGPETQYF. The CDR3 DNA reads as TGCGCCAGCAGCCGAGACTCCACAGGGCCCGAGACCCAGTACTTC.